This TCR beta chain is drawn from a study of cytomegalovirus exposure and HLA in healthy donors. Whole-study results and caveats: The study had only CMV serostatus as immune exposure information. Other equally common chains were less clonally expanded than HLA-associated TCR beta chains, a later analysis showed.

About this clone itself: Its antigen is unidentified.

This PCR relied on a set of 60 Vbeta primers and 13 Jbeta primers. Some clones are missing from TCRdb's copy, which holds only in-frame ones; the method was immunoSEQ multiplex PCR. The sample lists some 50,000 clones; around 67% were seen once. Healthy bone marrow donors made up the donors. CDR1 is SNHLY and CDR2 is FYNNEI in the germline V gene. The CDR3 loop spans 16 amino acids. V shed 5 bases, J shed 4 bases, and the junction held 9 bases outside the gene matches. The V and J genes are TRBV2 and TRBJ1-5; 9 bases match TRBD1. What was sequenced was PBMCs. The source is a woman aged 50 to 65 in good health and CMV-seropositive. CDR3 amino acids: CASSKVRDRENQPQHF. CDR3 sequence (DNA): TGTGCCAGCAGTAAGGTCCGGGACAGGGAAAATCAGCCCCAGCATTTT.